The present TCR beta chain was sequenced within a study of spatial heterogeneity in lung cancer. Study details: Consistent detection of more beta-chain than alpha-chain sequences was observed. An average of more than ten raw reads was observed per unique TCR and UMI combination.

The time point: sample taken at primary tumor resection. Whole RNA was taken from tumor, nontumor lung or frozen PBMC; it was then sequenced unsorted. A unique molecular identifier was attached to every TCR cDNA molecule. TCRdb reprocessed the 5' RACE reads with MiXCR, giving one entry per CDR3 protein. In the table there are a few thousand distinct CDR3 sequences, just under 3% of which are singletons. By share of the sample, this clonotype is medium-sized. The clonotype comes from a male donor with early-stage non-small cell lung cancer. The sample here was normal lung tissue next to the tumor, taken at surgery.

CDR3 loop: CASRTTPTDTQYF. CDR3 in DNA: TGTGCCAGCAGAACCACGCCAACAGATACGCAGTATTTT. The chain carries TRBV11-2 and TRBJ2-3; no clear D. Germline loops: CDR1 SGHAT, CDR2 FQNNGV. CDR3 length equals 13 residues. Deletions cut 6 bases from V and 3 bases from J, with 10 bases between.